This T cell receptor (beta chain) was recorded in a study of blood T cell repertoires in COVID-19. Study-wide background: Some COVID-19 samples were acute and others convalescent; all came from the United States, Italy and Spain. From T cells, B-cell-depleted T cells, or PBMCs came the material, which was cDNA or gDNA.

TCRdb's copy holds only in-frame clones and misses some; the assay was immunoSEQ multiplex PCR. Seen here are around 320,000 clones, roughly 89% observed once, and the top ten hold less than 3.5%. Clinical history reported by participants formed the basis on which cohorts were assigned. Exposed study participants had met a COVID-19 case within 2 weeks before entry. The CDR3 is 14 residues long. V lost 3 bases to trimming and J lost 2 bases; unmatched junction nucleotides: 4. Germline CDR1 is SGHRS and CDR2 is YFSETQ. What was sequenced was PBMCs or T cells enriched from blood (not recorded which). The receptor was derived from a woman in her fifties or sixties who had been exposed to COVID-19. The genes are TRBV5-1 and TRBJ2-7, with 8 bases lining up with TRBD1. The CDR3 DNA reads as TGCGCCAGCAGCTCCCAGGGGGCCCCCTACGAGCAGTACTTC. It yields the protein CASSSQGAPYEQYF.